This T cell receptor beta chain was captured by sequencing in a study of cytomegalovirus exposure and HLA in healthy donors. Points from the study as a whole: V segments that were indistinguishable, TRBV6-2 and TRBV6-3 among them, were omitted from analysis.

There are 16 residues in the CDR3. Germline lookup yields CDR1 SGHAT and CDR2 FQNNGV. V was cut by 5 bases and J by 6 bases, with 19 bases left in between. The primer mix had 60 Vbeta and 13 Jbeta primers. Authors' data handling: Unique TCR beta chains totaled some 80 million in a later count, with roughly 11 million of them shared. Using immunoSEQ multiplex PCR, the repertoire was profiled, and TCRdb retains in-frame clones only, with some absent. That table furnishes V, J and clone size, whereas the DNA furnished D and trimming. The sample lists 130,000 or so clones, around 77% occurring once. In regard to this clone: Antigen: not known.

The sequenced material came from PBMCs. The TCR was taken from a man aged 50 or older in good health and CMV-seronegative. This sequence joins TRBV11-2 and TRBJ1-4, with D possibly being TRBD1 (6 bases). The chain's CDR3 is CASSGLAGAQYEKLFF. Here the CDR3 DNA reads TGTGCCAGCAGCGGTTTAGCAGGGGCACAATATGAAAAACTGTTTTTT.